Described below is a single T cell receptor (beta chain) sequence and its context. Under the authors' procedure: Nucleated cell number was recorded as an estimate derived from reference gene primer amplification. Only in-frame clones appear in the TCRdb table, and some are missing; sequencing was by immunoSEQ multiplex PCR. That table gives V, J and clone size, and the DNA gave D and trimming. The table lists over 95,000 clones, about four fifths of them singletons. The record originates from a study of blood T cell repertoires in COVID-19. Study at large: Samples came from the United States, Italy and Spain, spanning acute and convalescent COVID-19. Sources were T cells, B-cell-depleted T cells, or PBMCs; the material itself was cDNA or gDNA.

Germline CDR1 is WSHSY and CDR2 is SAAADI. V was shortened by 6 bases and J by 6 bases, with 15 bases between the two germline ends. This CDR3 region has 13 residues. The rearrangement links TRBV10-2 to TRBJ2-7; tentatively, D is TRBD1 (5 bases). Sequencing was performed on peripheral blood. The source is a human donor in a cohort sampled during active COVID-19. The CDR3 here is CASRSRVDVEQYF. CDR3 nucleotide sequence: TGCGCCAGCAGGTCCAGGGTAGATGTCGAGCAGTACTTC.